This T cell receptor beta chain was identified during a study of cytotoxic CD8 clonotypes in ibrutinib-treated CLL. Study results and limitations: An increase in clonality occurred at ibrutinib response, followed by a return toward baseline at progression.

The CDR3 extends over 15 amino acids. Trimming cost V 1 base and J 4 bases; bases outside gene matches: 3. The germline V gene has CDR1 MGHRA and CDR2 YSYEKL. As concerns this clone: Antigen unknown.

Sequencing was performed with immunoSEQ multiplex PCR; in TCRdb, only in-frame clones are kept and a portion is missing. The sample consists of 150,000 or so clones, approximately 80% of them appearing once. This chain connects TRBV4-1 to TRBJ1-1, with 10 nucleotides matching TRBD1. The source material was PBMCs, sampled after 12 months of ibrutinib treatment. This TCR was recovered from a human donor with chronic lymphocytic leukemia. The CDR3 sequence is CASSQGQGAITEAFF. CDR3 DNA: TGCGCCAGCAGCCAAGGACAGGGGGCGATCACTGAAGCTTTCTTT.